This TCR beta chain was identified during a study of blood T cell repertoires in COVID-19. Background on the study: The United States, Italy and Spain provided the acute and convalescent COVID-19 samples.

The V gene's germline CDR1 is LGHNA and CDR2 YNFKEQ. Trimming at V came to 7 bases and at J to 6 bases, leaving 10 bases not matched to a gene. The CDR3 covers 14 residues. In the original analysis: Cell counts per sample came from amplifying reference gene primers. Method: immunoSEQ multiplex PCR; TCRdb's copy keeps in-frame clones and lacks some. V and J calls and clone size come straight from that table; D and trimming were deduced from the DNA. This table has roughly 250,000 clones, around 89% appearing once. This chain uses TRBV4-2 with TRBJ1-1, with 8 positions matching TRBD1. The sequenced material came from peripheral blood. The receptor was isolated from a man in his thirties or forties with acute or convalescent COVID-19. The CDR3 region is CASKGGQGAAEAFF. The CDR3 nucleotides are TGTGCCAGCAAGGGAGGGCAGGGGGCCGCTGAAGCTTTCTTT.